This T cell receptor (beta chain) came from a study of cytomegalovirus exposure and HLA in healthy donors. Trimming at V came to 6 bases and at J to 8 bases, leaving 9 bases not matched to a gene. Germline CDR1 is SNHLY and CDR2 is FYNNEI. This CDR3 is 14 amino acids long. Primers for the PCR totalled 60 Vbeta and 13 Jbeta. The assay was immunoSEQ multiplex PCR, and TCRdb's table has in-frame clones only and misses some. The repertoire holds roughly 170,000 clones, with about 80% as singletons. About this clone: The antigen is undetermined.

Study conclusions and caveats: There were fewer than 200 TCR beta chains listed as cytomegalovirus-associated.

Sequencing was done on a sample of PBMCs. V and J are TRBV2 and TRBJ1-2, with 10 bases that match TRBD1. The TCR was taken from a young man in good health and CMV-seropositive. DNA of the CDR3: TGTGCCAGCAGCGAGGGGACAGGGGTAGGAGGCTACACCTTC. It translates to CASSEGTGVGGYTF.